This TCR beta chain stems from a study of cytomegalovirus exposure and HLA in healthy donors. Primers included in the PCR were 60 Vbeta and 13 Jbeta primers. Assay: immunoSEQ multiplex PCR; the TCRdb copy retains only in-frame clones and omits some. This table has 180,000 or so clones, 70% to 90% appearing once. This clone came up once. This CDR3 is built from 12 residues. Germline loops: CDR1 KGHSH, CDR2 LQKENI. V was pared by 3 bases and J by 6 bases, with 8 bases between. The sample taken for sequencing was PBMCs. This TCR was recovered from a man between 18 and 35 years old in good health and CMV-seropositive. The chain is built from TRBV18 and TRBJ1-1; D possibly corresponds to TRBD1 (5 bases). CDR3 amino acids: CASSPGLAEAFF. The CDR3 nucleotides read TGTGCCAGCTCACCGGGACTCGCTGAAGCTTTCTTT.